One and the same sample provided the 26 T cell receptor beta chains below, sequenced in a study of cytomegalovirus exposure and HLA in healthy donors. TCRdb keeps only in-frame clones here, not all; method: immunoSEQ multiplex PCR. The table has some 250,000 clones, 90% seen once. Sequenced: PBMCs. The receptors come from a woman aged 18-29 years in good health and CMV-seronegative.

This clone was seen more than once but under ten times. This CDR3 reads CASSRAGNQPQHF. The DNA of the CDR3 is TGCGCCAGCAGCCGCGCCGGGAATCAGCCCCAGCATTTT. The V and J genes are TRBV5-1 and TRBJ1-5; D not resolved. Germline lookup yields CDR1 SGHRS and CDR2 YFSETQ. The CDR3 consists of 13 residues. Trimming cost V 4 bases and J 4 bases, with 9 bases left between them.

The chain combines TRBV5-5 with TRBJ2-7; TRBD1 might be the D (6 bases). V was cut by 3 bases and J by 2 bases, with 12 bases left in between. The germline CDR1 and CDR2 sequences are SGHKS and YYEKEE (reference sequence). CDR3 length: 14 residues. CDR3 protein: CASSSRDNAYEQYV. The CDR3 bases are TGTGCCAGCAGCTCCCGGGACAACGCCTACGAGCAGTACGTC.

The DNA of the CDR3 is TGCGCCAGCAGCTTAAGACAGGGCAAGAAAGTCAATCAGCCCCAGCATTTT. Translating gives CASSLRQGKKVNQPQHF. This chain joins TRBV5-1 and TRBJ1-5; 7 bases map to TRBD1. The CDR3 runs 17 residues. Germline V gene sequence: CDR1 SGHRS, CDR2 YFSETQ. After removal of 2 bases from V and 3 bases from J, the junction contained 11 bases not matched to a gene.

J is TRBJ1-3 and V is TRBV6-1, with D tentatively TRBD1 (6 bases). The CDR3 contains 15 residues. CDR1 MNHNS and CDR2 SASEGT come from the germline V gene. V lost 7 bases and J 0 bases, leaving 13 bases between the germline ends. CDR3 in DNA: TGTGCCAGCATTCAGACAGGCCGCTCTGGAAACACCATATATTTT. Amino acids: CASIQTGRSGNTIYF.

The rearrangement joins TRBV2 to TRBJ1-1; 12 bases match TRBD1. Germline V lookup: CDR1 SNHLY, CDR2 FYNNEI. V lost 8 bases and J lost 1; bases outside the gene matches: 11. There are 17 residues in the CDR3. The CDR3 bases are TGTGCCAGCCAATGGAAGCAGGGACAGGGGGCGAACACTGAAGCTTTCTTT. This sequence encodes CASQWKQGQGANTEAFF.

The V gene is TRBV2, the J gene TRBJ2-7; TRBD1 matches at 11 bases. The CDR3 contains 15 residues. Germline CDR1 is SNHLY and CDR2 is FYNNEI. V lost 5 bases, J lost 3 bases, and 6 bases stayed unmatched. CDR3 sequence (DNA): TGTGCCAGCAGTCGCGGACAGGGGGCAATCTACGAGCAGTACTTC. As protein: CASSRGQGAIYEQYF.

A few counts support this clone. V usage is TRBV6-5 and J usage is TRBJ2-2; no clear D. The CDR3 covers 11 residues. Germline V gene lookup returns CDR1 MNHEY and CDR2 SVGAGI. V was cut by 4 bases and J by 8 bases, with 5 bases left in between. The CDR3: CASSSLGELFF. Written as DNA, the CDR3 is TGTGCCAGCAGTTCCCTAGGGGAGCTGTTTTTT.

The chain joins TRBV5-1 to TRBJ1-1, with 7 bases aligning to TRBD1. The CDR3 spans 15 residues. Germline trimming cut 4 bases from V and 1 base from J; bases unmatched to any gene: 7. Germline V gene sequence: CDR1 SGHRS, CDR2 YFSETQ. CDR3 sequence (DNA): TGCGCCAGCAGCCCCGGACAGGAGTCGAACACTGAAGCTTTCTTT. It specifies CASSPGQESNTEAFF.

The count of this clone is one. The genes are TRBV5-8 and TRBJ2-7; 8 nucleotides align to TRBD1. The CDR3 totals 12 residues. CDR1 and CDR2 (germline): SGHTS, YDEGEE. The J segment lost 7 bases and the V segment lost 4 bases, leaving 4 bases of the junction unmatched. The chain's CDR3 is CASSRTGSEQYF. The CDR3 DNA is TGTGCCAGCAGCCGGACAGGGAGTGAGCAGTACTTC.

V gene TRBV27 combines with J gene TRBJ2-7, with a possible D match to TRBD1 (6 bases). Germline V gene sequence: CDR1 MNHEY, CDR2 SMNVEV (reference sequence). Trimming stripped 2 bases from V and 3 bases from J, with 23 bases between. The CDR3 has 18 residues. CDR3 in amino acids: CASSLVSRPLDRIYEQYF. Here the CDR3 DNA reads TGTGCCAGCAGTTTAGTCTCAAGACCCCTGGACAGAATCTACGAGCAGTACTTC.

The V and J genes are TRBV10-1 and TRBJ2-2; 14 nucleotides line up with TRBD2. Germline lookup yields CDR1 WNHNN and CDR2 SYGVQD (reference sequence). This CDR3 contains 18 residues. With V trimmed by 4 bases and J by 1 base, 5 bases remained unmatched. The CDR3 reads CASSGAGTSGGNTGELFF. Here the CDR3 DNA reads TGCGCCAGCAGTGGGGCCGGGACTAGCGGGGGGAACACCGGGGAGCTGTTTTTT.

The chain links TRBV28 to TRBJ2-3; 13 bases agree with TRBD2. The V gene end was trimmed by 6 bases and the J gene end by 4 bases; junction bases not matched to a gene: 4. CDR3 length: 15 residues. Germline CDR1 is MDHEN and CDR2 is SYDVKM. The DNA of the CDR3 is TGTGCCAGCAGCCCCGGGACTAGCGGGGCAGATACGCAGTATTTT. Protein: CASSPGTSGADTQYF.

The chain has TRBV7-9 and TRBJ1-2; 8 positions match TRBD1. The germline gives CDR1 SEHNR, CDR2 FQNEAQ (reference sequence). The CDR3 contains 12 residues. Losses at the gene ends were 4 bases for V and 8 bases for J; bases not matched to a gene: 3. Written as DNA, the CDR3 is TGTGCCAGCAGCTGGACAGGGAGCGGCTACACCTTC. It translates to CASSWTGSGYTF.

This CDR3 reads CASSLSGTSYEQYF. CDR3 nucleotide sequence: TGTGCCAGCAGTCTCTCGGGGACATCCTACGAGCAGTACTTC. V and J are TRBV6-5 and TRBJ2-7; a possible D gene is TRBD1 (6 bases). Trimming left V 5 bases short and J 1 base short, with 12 bases between. The CDR3 loop spans 14 amino acids. CDR1 MNHEY and CDR2 SVGAGI come from the germline V gene.

V gene TRBV28 combines with J gene TRBJ2-2, with 9 bases matching TRBD1. From germline, CDR1 is MDHEN and CDR2 SYDVKM. The CDR3 contains 16 residues. The V segment lost 4 bases and the J segment 5 bases; nucleotides outside the gene matches: 8. The CDR3 here is CASSYPDRGRTGELFF. The CDR3 region has the DNA TGTGCCAGCAGTTACCCGGACAGGGGAAGGACCGGGGAGCTGTTTTTT.

The chain carries TRBV2 and TRBJ2-1; D gene unclear. With 3 bases removed from V and 3 bases from J, the gap between germline ends came to 6 bases. CDR3 length equals 13 residues. Germline loops: CDR1 SNHLY, CDR2 FYNNEI. The CDR3 coding sequence is TGTGCCAGCAGTGAGAACAGCTACAATGAGCAGTTCTTC. Protein product: CASSENSYNEQFF.

In the case of this clone: The junction departs from the called germline gene at one end, perhaps through a read error. The chain couples TRBV7-3 to TRBJ2-7, with 8 bases that match TRBD2. The length of the CDR3 is 14 residues. Germline V lookup: CDR1 SGHTA, CDR2 FQGTGA. The CDR3 DNA is TGTGCCAGCAGCTTGGCGGGGGGCTCCAACGAGCAGTACTTC. Translating gives CASSLAGGSNEQYF.

The chain combines TRBV7-2 with TRBJ2-1; TRBD2 agrees at 7 bases. V was clipped by 2 bases and J by 3 bases; unmatched bases: 4. CDR1 is SGHTA, CDR2 FQGNSA, per germline. CDR3 length: 15 amino acids. The DNA of the CDR3 is TGTGCCAGCAGCTTAATTGCGGGGGACTACAATGAGCAGTTCTTC. The encoded protein is CASSLIAGDYNEQFF. The complete variable domain, with remaining parts taken from reference TRBV7-2 and TRBJ2-1, reads GAGVSQSPSNKVTEKGKDVELRCDPISGHTALYWYRQSLGQGLEFLIYFQGNSAPDKSGLPSDRFSAERTGGSVSTLTIQRTQQEDSAVYLCASSLIAGDYNEQFFGPGTRLTVL.

This sequence joins TRBV29-1 and TRBJ1-2; 12 bases are shared with TRBD1. Germline CDR1 and CDR2: SQVTM and ANQGSEA. There are 14 residues in the CDR3. The J segment lost 6 bases and the V segment lost 3 bases, leaving 5 bases of the junction unmatched. The CDR3 nucleotides read TGCAGCGTTGAGACCGGGACAGGGGGCGATGGCTACACCTTC. Amino acids: CSVETGTGGDGYTF.

The V and J genes are TRBV10-1 and TRBJ2-3, with TRBD2 identical over 9 bases. This CDR3 is 18 amino acids long. CDR1 and CDR2 from the germline V gene are WNHNN and SYGVQD (reference sequence). The trim removed 0 bases at V and 2 bases at J, leaving 9 bases unmatched. Written as DNA, the CDR3 is TGCGCCAGCAGTGAGTCGTGGGTAGCGGGGGCCTACACAGATACGCAGTATTTT. It encodes CASSESWVAGAYTDTQYF.

Here the CDR3 reads CASSFTGGRKLFF. The CDR3 coding sequence is TGTGCCAGCAGTTTCACAGGGGGAAGAAAACTGTTTTTT. V is TRBV27 and J is TRBJ1-4; 8 bases fit TRBD1. Germline CDR1 and CDR2: MNHEY and SMNVEV (reference sequence). V lost 3 bases, J lost 10 bases, and 4 bases stayed unmatched. The CDR3 runs to 13 residues.

The chain recombines TRBV5-4 with TRBJ1-1; 7 bases are a match to TRBD1. Germline CDR1 SGHNT, CDR2 YYREEE (reference sequence). The CDR3 has 14 amino acids. After removal of 4 bases from V and 2 bases from J, the junction contained 5 bases not matched to a gene. The CDR3 loop is CASSVRQGNTEAFF. Here the CDR3 DNA reads TGTGCCAGCAGCGTCAGACAGGGAAACACTGAAGCTTTCTTT.

The V and J genes are TRBV2 and TRBJ2-3; 7 nucleotides align to TRBD2. CDR1 SNHLY and CDR2 FYNNEI come from the germline V gene. The CDR3 spans 16 residues. V was clipped by 10 bases and J by 4 bases; unmatched bases: 17. In DNA form, the CDR3 reads TGTGCCACCATACCCGGAGGACTAGATTACGCAGATACGCAGTATTTT. Translating it yields CATIPGGLDYADTQYF.

V gene TRBV7-2 combines with J gene TRBJ1-6; tentative D call: TRBD1 (6 bases). Trimming took 4 bases from V and 10 from J, leaving 23 bases between them. The V gene's germline CDR1 is SGHTA and CDR2 FQGNSA. This CDR3 is built from 17 residues. The CDR3, as DNA: TGTGCCAGCAGCTCGGACGACAGGTTTGGGCCCACATCACCCCTCCACTTT. It yields the protein CASSSDDRFGPTSPLHF.

The rearrangement links TRBV11-2 to TRBJ2-7, with 7 bases fitting TRBD2. The CDR3 consists of 13 residues. Unmatched junction bases numbered 2, after V lost 3 bases and J lost 3 bases. Germline CDR1 reads SGHAT; CDR2 reads FQNNGV. This CDR3 reads CASSFGGGYEQYV. The DNA for the CDR3 is TGTGCCAGCAGCTTTGGCGGGGGCTACGAGCAGTACGTC.

This chain links TRBV29-1 with TRBJ1-3; 8 positions agree with TRBD1. The CDR3 is 17 residues long. The trim removed 1 base at V and 0 bases at J, leaving 8 bases unmatched. Germline V gives CDR1 SQVTM, CDR2 ANQGSEA. This CDR3 reads CSVEATTGASSGNTIYF. The CDR3, as DNA: TGCAGCGTTGAAGCTACGACAGGGGCGAGCTCTGGAAACACCATATATTTT.